This T cell receptor beta chain was observed in a study of T-cell reconstitution after alpha-beta-depleted transplantation in children (dated by TCRdb to 2016 to 2018). Some background on the complete study: The study quantitatively tracked T-cell immune reconstitution after TCRalphabeta/CD19-depleted allogeneic hematopoietic cell transplantation in children using TCR repertoire profiling.

Overall study outcomes, separate from this receptor: The apparently early recovery of alphabetaT-cell counts about two months after transplant reportedly depended on only several hundred rapidly expanded clones that came from non-depleted graft cells. The high TCRbeta diversity at day 60 in some patients was ascribed to recipient T cells and intrathymic progenitors that had survived conditioning. Over subsequent months, a decline in hyperexpanded clone frequencies was noted, and after one year, T-cell counts and TCRbeta diversity were mostly ascribed to newly produced T cells.

The library was produced with PCR. This sample was sequenced with an Illumina HiSeq 2500. To normalize quantification of the TCRbeta repertoire, the TCR libraries were built with molecular barcoding that relied on unique molecular identifiers. The public reads were reanalyzed by TCRdb: fastp trimming at Q25, MiXCR alignment, in-frame beta chains only. Rows with a matching CDR3 protein are joined into one entry that keeps the most common DNA and genes. Present in this sample are about 97,000 distinct CDR3 sequences, 7.5% to 9.5% of which were seen just once. The ten most abundant clones make up approximately 16% of the sample. What this sample's treatment or condition label stands for: allogeneic hematopoietic cell transplantation with graft depleted of TCRalphabeta T cells and CD19 B cells. The transplant recipients were children given TCRalphabeta/CD19-depleted allogeneic hematopoietic cell grafts.

Including the terminal cysteine and phenylalanine, the CDR3 comprises 16 residues. CDR3 DNA is the only sequence kept; it has 48 bases, read in frame from the first base. Trimming removed 5 bases from V and 1 base from J; the gene matches leave 8 bases unexplained. The CDR1 and CDR2 encoded by the germline V gene are SGHTA and FQGTGA. This clonotype was seen many times. The clone's antigen remains unknown. No much larger clone is present one base from it, and per-base qualities are unavailable. The chain is made from TRBV7-3 and TRBJ2-3; 8 central nucleotides agree with TRBD2. This sample comprised PBMCs, obtained before TCRalphabeta/CD19-depleted stem cell transplant. The receptor's source is a boy between 2 and 15 years old with acute lymphoblastic leukemia, due to receive a stem cell transplant. The CDR3 region has the sequence CASSPARGGRTDTQYF. Here is the DNA: TGTGCCAGCAGCCCGGCCCGCGGGGGGCGCACAGATACGCAGTATTTT.